Each of the 10 T cell receptor beta chains below was sequenced from the same sample in a study of T cell responses to AZD1222 COVID-19 vaccine. TCRdb's copy holds only in-frame clones and misses some; the assay was immunoSEQ multiplex PCR. The sample has about 120,000 clones, around 89% seen once. Specimen: peripheral blood, collected on day 0 of AZD1222 vaccination. These receptor sequences come from an adult in good health.

This rearrangement joins TRBV24-1 to TRBJ2-7, with 7 bases that match TRBD1. CDR3 size: 14 residues. Germline V CDR1 and CDR2: KGHDR, SFDVKD. V was clipped by 4 bases and J by 4 bases; unmatched bases: 6. CDR3 nucleotide sequence: TGTGCCACCAGTGACCACAGGGGCGGGTACGAGCAGTACTTC. Translation: CATSDHRGGYEQYF.

The rearrangement joins TRBV27 to TRBJ1-5; D ambiguous. V was clipped by 2 bases and J by 0 bases, with 5 bases between them. This CDR3 comprises 14 residues. Germline V gene data show CDR1 as MNHEY and CDR2 as SMNVEV (reference sequence). CDR3 sequence: CASSLHYSNQPQHF. The CDR3 nucleotides read TGTGCCAGCAGTTTACATTATAGCAATCAGCCCCAGCATTTT.

The gene calls are TRBV18 and TRBJ2-1; D not resolved. In germline, CDR1 is KGHSH, CDR2 LQKENI. V gave up 5 bases and J gave up 7 bases, with 6 bases separating them. This CDR3 is 11 amino acids long. CDR3 amino acids: CASSWTNEQFF. DNA for the CDR3: TGTGCCAGCTCATGGACGAATGAGCAGTTCTTC.

The chain couples TRBV5-1 to TRBJ1-4, with D unclear. V lost 2 bases, J lost 0 bases, and 5 bases lay in between. Germline values: CDR1 SGHRS, CDR2 YFSETQ. The CDR3 is 14 amino acids. The CDR3 DNA reads as TGCGCCAGCAGCTTAGAAGCAACTAATGAAAAACTGTTTTTT. It is translated as CASSLEATNEKLFF.

This clone appeared a few times. CDR3 amino acids: CAWTGGRMKAYEQYF. In nucleotides, the CDR3 is TGTGCCTGGACAGGGGGGCGTATGAAGGCCTACGAGCAGTACTTC. V gene TRBV30 combines with J gene TRBJ2-7, with D possibly being TRBD1 (7 bases). The ends were cut back, 4 bases at V and 2 bases at J, with 18 bases in the middle. The CDR3 runs 15 residues. Germline values: CDR1 GTSNPN, CDR2 SVGIG (reference sequence). The variable domain in full, with the rest retrieved from reference TRBV30 and TRBJ2-7, is SQTIHQWPATLVQPVGSPLSLECTVEGTSNPNLYWYRQAAGRGLQLLFYSVGIGQISSEVPQNLSASRPQDRQFILSSKKLLLSDSGFYLCAWTGGRMKAYEQYFGPGTRLTVT.

A single count supports this clone. The CDR3: CASRLKGDRGYEQYF. CDR3 coding DNA: TGTGCCAGCAGGCTAAAGGGGGACAGGGGCTACGAGCAGTACTTC. This chain links TRBV2 with TRBJ2-7; 10 bases map to TRBD1. J gave up 3 bases and V 6 bases, and 8 bases lay outside the gene matches. Germline V lookup: CDR1 SNHLY, CDR2 FYNNEI. The CDR3 totals 15 residues. The full variable domain, its missing parts supplied by reference TRBV2 and TRBJ2-7, is EPEVTQTPSHQVTQMGQEVILRCVPISNHLYFYWYRQILGQKVEFLVSFYNNEISEKSEIFDDQFSVERPDGSNFTLKIRSTKLEDSAMYFCASRLKGDRGYEQYFGPGTRLTVT.

This clone showed up just a few times. This chain uses TRBV11-3 with TRBJ1-3, with 8 bases fitting TRBD1. V shed 3 bases and J 4 bases; nucleotides not matched to a gene: 11. Germline assignment: CDR1 SGHNT and CDR2 YENEEA. The CDR3 runs 17 residues. The CDR3: CASSFSPLTGDGNTIYF. CDR3 nucleotides: TGTGCCAGCAGCTTTAGCCCCCTGACAGGGGACGGAAACACCATATATTTT.

The V and J genes are TRBV4-3 and TRBJ2-1; 7 nucleotides match TRBD2. CDR1 and CDR2 from the germline V gene are LGHNA and YSLEER. J lost 15 bases, V lost 4 bases, and 15 bases had no gene match. This CDR3 region has 14 residues. The CDR3 nucleotides read TGCGCCAGCAGCCCCTCATTGGGGGGGACGTTGGGGTTCTTC. Amino acid sequence: CASSPSLGGTLGFF.

The V call is TRBV7-2, the J call TRBJ1-3, with a weak D call TRBD1 (6 bases). Trimming removed 5 bases at V and 2 bases at J, with 19 bases between. CDR3 size: 17 residues. CDR1 is SGHTA and CDR2 is FQGNSA in the germline V gene. CDR3 loop: CASSPTGGGATGNTIYF. CDR3 sequence (DNA): TGTGCCAGCAGCCCCACCGGCGGGGGCGCAACTGGAAACACCATATATTTT.

V is TRBV27 and J is TRBJ2-1; D unresolved. The CDR3 spans 15 residues. Germline CDR1 is MNHEY and CDR2 is SMNVEV (reference sequence). The V and J ends lost 4 bases and 7 bases respectively, with 17 bases between them. CDR3 sequence: CASSYPGYKANEQFF. CDR3 bases: TGTGCCAGCAGTTATCCGGGCTATAAAGCAAATGAGCAGTTCTTC.